This T cell receptor (beta chain) was sequenced for a study of blood T cell repertoires in COVID-19. Overall study context: Acute and convalescent COVID-19 samples came from the United States, Italy and Spain. PBMCs, B-cell-depleted T cells, or T cells provided the cDNA or gDNA that made up the material.

The sample holds a few counts of this clone. The V gene end was trimmed by 4 bases and the J gene end by 7 bases; junction bases not matched to a gene: 7. Germline CDR1 and CDR2: MNHNS and SASEGT. This CDR3 has 16 amino acids. Original analysis: The assay estimated nucleated cells by amplifying reference gene primers. The table came from immunoSEQ multiplex PCR; TCRdb's copy has only in-frame clones and leaves some out. D and trimming come from the DNA, and the V and J calls and clone size come from that table. This sample has about 300,000 clones, with around 92% found just once. Sequencing used peripheral blood. The sequence derives from a man aged 18 to 29 who had recovered from COVID-19. The gene calls are TRBV6-1 and TRBJ2-2; TRBD2 aligns across 12 bases. CDR3 nucleotides: TGTGCCAGCAGTGCTCGACGACTAGCGGGAGACGGGGAGCTGTTTTTT. Translation: CASSARRLAGDGELFF.